This T cell receptor (beta chain) appears in the sequencing data of a study of blood T cells in healthy people across ages. Findings and limits, study-wide: Since the PBMCs were unsorted, naive and antigen-experienced cells could not be conclusively compared.

The second PCR ran roughly 6 to 11 cycles with a sample-barcoded 5' primer and J-beta primers. TCRdb independently ran MiXCR on the 5' RACE reads; one entry per CDR3 protein. The table records 550,000 to 700,000 distinct CDR3 sequences, 27% of them present only once. This CDR3 is 12 amino acids long. Germline V gives CDR1 SQVTM, CDR2 ANQGSEA. V lost 7 bases and J lost 9, with 16 bases in between. About this clonotype itself: Its antigen remains unknown.

V usage is TRBV29-1 and J usage is TRBJ2-4; possibly TRBD1 or TRBD2 for D (6 bases each). The sequenced material came from blood. This receptor was obtained from a woman aged 70 to 79 in good health. The CDR3 DNA reads as TGCAGCGGTACGGACGGAGGGGGCATTCAGTACTTC. It yields the protein CSGTDGGGIQYF.